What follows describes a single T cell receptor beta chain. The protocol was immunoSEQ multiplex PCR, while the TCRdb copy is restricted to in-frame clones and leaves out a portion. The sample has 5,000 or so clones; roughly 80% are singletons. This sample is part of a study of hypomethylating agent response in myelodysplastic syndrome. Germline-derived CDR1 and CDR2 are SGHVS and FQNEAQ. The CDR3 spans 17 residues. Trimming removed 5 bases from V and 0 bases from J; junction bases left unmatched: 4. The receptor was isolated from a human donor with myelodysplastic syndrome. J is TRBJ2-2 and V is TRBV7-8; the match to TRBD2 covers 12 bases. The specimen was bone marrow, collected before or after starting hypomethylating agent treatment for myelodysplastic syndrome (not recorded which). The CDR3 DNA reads TGTGCCAGCAGCCCGCGACTAGCGGGAGCGAACACCGGGGAGCTGTTTTTT. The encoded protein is CASSPRLAGANTGELFF. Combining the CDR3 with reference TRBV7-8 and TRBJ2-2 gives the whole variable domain GAGVSQSPRYKVAKRGQDVALRCDPISGHVSLFWYQQALGQGPEFLTYFQNEAQLDKSGLPSDRFFAERPEGSVSTLKIQRTQQEDSAVYLCASSPRLAGANTGELFFGEGSRLTVL.